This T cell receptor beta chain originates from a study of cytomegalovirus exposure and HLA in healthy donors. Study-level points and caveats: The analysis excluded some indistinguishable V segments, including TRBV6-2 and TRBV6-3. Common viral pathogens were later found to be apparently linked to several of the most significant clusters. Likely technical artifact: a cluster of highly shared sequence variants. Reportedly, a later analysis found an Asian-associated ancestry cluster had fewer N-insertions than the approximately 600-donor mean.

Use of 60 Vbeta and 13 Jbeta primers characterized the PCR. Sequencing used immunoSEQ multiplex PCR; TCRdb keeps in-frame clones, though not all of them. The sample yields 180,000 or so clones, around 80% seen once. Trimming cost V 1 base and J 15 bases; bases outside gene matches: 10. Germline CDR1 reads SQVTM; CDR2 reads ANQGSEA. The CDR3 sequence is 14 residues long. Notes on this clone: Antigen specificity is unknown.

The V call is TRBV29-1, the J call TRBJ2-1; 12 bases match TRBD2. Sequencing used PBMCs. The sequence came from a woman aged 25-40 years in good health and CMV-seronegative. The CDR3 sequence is CSVEAKTSGGGSFF. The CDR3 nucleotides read TGCAGCGTTGAAGCTAAGACTAGCGGGGGTGGGTCGTTCTTC.